The 20 T cell receptor beta chains below all came from one sample that was sequenced in a study of blood T cell repertoires in COVID-19. Some clones are missing from TCRdb's copy, which holds only in-frame ones; the method was immunoSEQ multiplex PCR. The data hold 250,000 to 350,000 clones, with less than 85% observed a single time. Sequences were obtained from peripheral blood. The receptors originated from a human donor with COVID-19, enrolled during active disease. The donor label of this sample is uncertain.

This clone occurred a few times. This chain's CDR3 is CASSQEGGRVYNEQFF. The DNA of the CDR3 is TGCGCCAGCAGCCAAGAGGGCGGGAGGGTCTACAATGAGCAGTTCTTC. The J gene is TRBJ2-1, the V gene TRBV4-3; the match to TRBD2 covers 9 bases. V trimming: 0 bases; J trimming: 3 bases; junction bases outside the gene matches: 3. Germline V CDR1 and CDR2: LGHNA, YSLEER. The CDR3 loop spans 16 amino acids.

The chain joins TRBV5-5 to TRBJ1-1; D possibly corresponds to TRBD1 (6 bases). Trimming removed 6 bases at V and 8 bases at J, with 11 bases between. This CDR3 has 11 residues. Looked up from germline, CDR1 is SGHKS and CDR2 is YYEKEE (reference sequence). The CDR3 is CASIGGSEAFF. The CDR3 nucleotides are TGTGCCAGCATAGGGGGTTCGGAAGCTTTCTTT.

Concerning this clone: Other DNA sequences within the sample encode an identical CDR3. The chain is built from TRBV27 and TRBJ1-1, with D perhaps matching TRBD1 (5 bases). Germline V gene data show CDR1 as MNHEY and CDR2 as SMNVEV (reference sequence). Trimming removed 5 bases at V and 4 bases at J, with 11 bases between. CDR3 length equals 13 residues. This CDR3 reads CASSQVRGTEAFF. The CDR3 region has the DNA TGTGCCAGCAGTCAAGTTAGGGGCACTGAAGCTTTCTTT.

As for this clone: This same CDR3 is encoded by further DNA sequences in the sample. The chain is built from TRBV5-1 and TRBJ1-2, with D unclear. The CDR3 totals 13 residues. The V and J ends lost 0 bases and 2 bases respectively, with 5 bases between them. Germline CDR1 SGHRS, CDR2 YFSETQ. CDR3 nucleotides: TGCGCCAGCAGCTTGGACATCAACTATGGCTACACCTTC. It encodes CASSLDINYGYTF. The full variable domain, rest sourced from reference TRBV5-1 and TRBJ1-2, is KAGVTQTPRYLIKTRGQQVTLSCSPISGHRSVSWYQQTPGQGLQFLFEYFSETQRNKGNFPGRFSGRQFSNSRSEMNVSTLELGDSALYLCASSLDINYGYTFGSGTRLTVV.

The chain carries TRBV28 and TRBJ2-2; possibly TRBD2 for D (6 bases). CDR1 is MDHEN, CDR2 SYDVKM, per germline. The V end lost 8 bases, the J end lost 0 bases, and 13 bases lay between the germline ends. The CDR3 has 15 amino acids. DNA of the CDR3: TGTGCCAGCCGGCGGGGCGTACCGAACACCGGGGAGCTGTTTTTT. It translates to CASRRGVPNTGELFF.

This clone appeared a single time. The chain employs TRBV27 and TRBJ2-3; TRBD2 matches 9 bases. This CDR3 contains 15 residues. Trimming took 5 bases from V and 5 from J; bases not matched to a gene: 8. The germline CDR1 and CDR2 sequences are MNHEY and SMNVEV (reference sequence). Here the CDR3 DNA reads TGTGCCAGCAGTCCCCAGGCGGGAGGGGTAGATACGCAGTATTTT. This translates into CASSPQAGGVDTQYF.

The chain couples TRBV7-9 to TRBJ1-1; no reliable D call. The CDR3 is 13 amino acids. Germline V lookup: CDR1 SEHNR, CDR2 FQNEAQ (reference sequence). Trimming shortened V by 4 bases and J by 1 base, and 7 bases separated the two germline ends. DNA of the CDR3: TGTGCCAGCAGCTACAATCGGAACACTGAAGCTTTCTTT. It yields the protein CASSYNRNTEAFF.

The chain is built from TRBV11-2 and TRBJ2-1; D unresolved. Trimming removed 3 bases at V and 4 bases at J, with 7 bases between. CDR3 length: 13 residues. In germline, CDR1 is SGHAT, CDR2 FQNNGV. The CDR3 DNA sequence: TGTGCCAGCAGCTTGGCTCGATACAATGAGCAGTTCTTC. It yields the protein CASSLARYNEQFF.

The V and J genes are TRBV6-6 and TRBJ1-3, with 8 positions matching TRBD1. The CDR3 loop spans 16 amino acids. After removal of 3 bases from V and 5 bases from J, the junction contained 9 bases not matched to a gene. Germline V gives CDR1 MNHNY, CDR2 SVGAGI (reference sequence). The DNA for the CDR3 is TGTGCCAGCAGTTATCCTCAGGGGGCAGGGAGAAACACCATATATTTT. Protein product: CASSYPQGAGRNTIYF.

This chain joins TRBV28 and TRBJ1-4; 9 bases fit TRBD1. Looked up from germline, CDR1 is MDHEN and CDR2 is SYDVKM. With V trimmed by 4 bases and J by 8 bases, 5 bases remained unmatched. This CDR3 comprises 14 residues. This CDR3 reads CASSSDRGGEKLFF. CDR3 nucleotide sequence: TGTGCCAGCAGTTCCGACAGGGGGGGAGAAAAACTGTTTTTT. Looking up the rest from reference TRBV28 and TRBJ1-4 gives the full variable domain: DVKVTQSSRYLVKRTGEKVFLECVQDMDHENMFWYRQDPGLGLRLIYFSYDVKMKEKGDIPEGYSVSREKKERFSLILESASTNQTSMYLCASSSDRGGEKLFFGSGTQLSVL.

This chain links TRBV28 with TRBJ2-7; a weak D match, TRBD2 (6 bases). The CDR3 extends over 18 amino acids. In germline, CDR1 is MDHEN, CDR2 SYDVKM. Trimming removed 7 bases at V and 0 bases at J, with 25 bases between. CDR3 bases: TGTGCCAGCATACCCCCACGGGGGAGGCCCTCCAGCTCCTACGAGCAGTACTTC. This sequence encodes CASIPPRGRPSSSYEQYF.

The chain carries TRBV19 and TRBJ1-1, with TRBD1 matching 9 bases. The V gene end was trimmed by 6 bases and the J gene end by 1 base; junction bases not matched to a gene: 6. The CDR3 is 15 residues long. CDR1 is LNHDA, CDR2 SQIVND, per germline (reference sequence). The CDR3 region is CASRRLDRGNTEAFF. As DNA, the CDR3 is TGTGCCAGTAGACGCCTGGACAGGGGGAACACTGAAGCTTTCTTT.

The chain employs TRBV6-5 and TRBJ1-1, with D tentatively TRBD1 (6 bases). The CDR3 covers 13 residues. Trimming left V 6 bases short and J 10 bases short, with 18 bases between. Germline lookup yields CDR1 MNHEY and CDR2 SVGAGI. This CDR3 reads CASRAPGHRAAFF. CDR3 DNA: TGTGCCAGCAGAGCGCCGGGACACCGAGCAGCTTTCTTT.

The genes are TRBV11-2 and TRBJ2-2; 9 bases map to TRBD2. The CDR3 spans 15 residues. V was pared by 4 bases and J by 4 bases, with 4 bases of the junction left unmatched. Germline V CDR1 and CDR2: SGHAT, FQNNGV. As DNA, the CDR3 is TGTGCCAGCAGCTCATCGGGACTAGCCACCGGGGAGCTGTTTTTT. Amino acid sequence: CASSSSGLATGELFF.

V and J are TRBV18 and TRBJ1-1; the match to TRBD1 covers 7 bases. CDR1 is KGHSH and CDR2 is LQKENI in the germline V gene. The V and J ends lost 4 bases and 4 bases, in that order; junction bases with no gene match: 9. This CDR3 has 15 amino acids. CDR3 loop: CASSLSTGAGTEAFF. The CDR3 region has the DNA TGTGCCAGCTCACTCTCCACAGGGGCCGGCACTGAAGCTTTCTTT.

This rearrangement joins TRBV6-5 to TRBJ2-1; D is undetermined. The germline V and J ends were trimmed by 11 bases and 4 bases, with 15 bases remaining between them. This CDR3 has 13 amino acids. Germline loops: CDR1 MNHEY, CDR2 SVGAGI. The CDR3 DNA sequence: TGTGCCTCACGAACTACTTTGTACAATGAGCAGTTCTTC. Translated: CASRTTLYNEQFF.

This clone was detected many times. Other nucleotide sequences from this sample produce the same CDR3. The chain recombines TRBV5-1 with TRBJ1-2; no firm D call. Between the trimmed V and J ends, which lost 1 base and 3 bases, there was a span of 7 bases. The CDR3 extends over 13 amino acids. Germline V gene sequence: CDR1 SGHRS, CDR2 YFSETQ. Written as DNA, the CDR3 is TGCGCCAGCAGCTTGTATACGGACTATGGCTACACCTTC. Its translation is CASSLYTDYGYTF.

V is TRBV11-2 and J is TRBJ2-7, with D possibly matching TRBD2 (5 bases). Germline V gene sequence: CDR1 SGHAT, CDR2 FQNNGV. CDR3 length: 14 amino acids. V lost 4 bases, J lost 2 bases, and 12 bases lay in between. Here the CDR3 reads CASSSGRVTYEQYF. The CDR3, as DNA: TGTGCCAGCAGCTCTGGGCGGGTCACCTACGAGCAGTACTTC.

The CDR3 spells CASGPGTSSYNEQFF. CDR3 DNA sequence: TGTGCTAGTGGACCCGGGACTAGCTCCTACAATGAGCAGTTCTTC. This chain connects TRBV12-5 to TRBJ2-1; 8 bases are a match to TRBD2. The CDR3 is made up of 15 amino acids. CDR1 and CDR2 from the germline V gene are LGHNT and FRNRAP. After removal of 6 bases from V and 0 bases from J, the junction contained 4 bases not matched to a gene.

This clone came up once. The CDR3 DNA follows: TGTGCCAGCGGATCCGGGACTCTAAATGAGCAGTTCTTC. Translated: CASGSGTLNEQFF. The rearrangement joins TRBV11-2 to TRBJ2-1; possible D gene TRBD2, 6 bases. The germline V and J ends were trimmed by 8 bases and 7 bases, with 15 bases remaining between them. Germline loops: CDR1 SGHAT, CDR2 FQNNGV. The CDR3 is 13 residues long.